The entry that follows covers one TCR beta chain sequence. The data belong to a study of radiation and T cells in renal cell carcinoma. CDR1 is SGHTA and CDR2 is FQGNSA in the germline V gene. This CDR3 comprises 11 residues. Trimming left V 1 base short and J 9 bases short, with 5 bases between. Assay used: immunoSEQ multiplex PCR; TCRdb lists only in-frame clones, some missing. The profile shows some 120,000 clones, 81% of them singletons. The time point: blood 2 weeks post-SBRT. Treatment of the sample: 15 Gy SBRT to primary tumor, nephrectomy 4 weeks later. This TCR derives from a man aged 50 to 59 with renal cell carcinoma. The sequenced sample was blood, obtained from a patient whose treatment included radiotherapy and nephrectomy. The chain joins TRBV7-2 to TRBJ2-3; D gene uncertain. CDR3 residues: CASSLGSTQYF. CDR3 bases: TGTGCCAGCAGCTTAGGGTCGACGCAGTATTTT.